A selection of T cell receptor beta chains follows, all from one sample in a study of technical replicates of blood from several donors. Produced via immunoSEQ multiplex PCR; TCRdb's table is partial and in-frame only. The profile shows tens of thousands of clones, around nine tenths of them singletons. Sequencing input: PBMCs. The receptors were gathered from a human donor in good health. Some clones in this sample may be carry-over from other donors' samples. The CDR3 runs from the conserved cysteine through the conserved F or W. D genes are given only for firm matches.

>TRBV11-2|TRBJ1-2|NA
CASSLGGAYGYTF
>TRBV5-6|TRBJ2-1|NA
CASSFQGLGIYNEQFF
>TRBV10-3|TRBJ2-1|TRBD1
CAIKQSDRAVNEQFF
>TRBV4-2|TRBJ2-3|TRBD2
CASSQDYLAGSTDTQYF
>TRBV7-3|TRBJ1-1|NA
CASSQQVNTEAFF
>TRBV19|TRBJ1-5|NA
CASGGLLGNQPQHF
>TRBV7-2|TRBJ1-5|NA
CASSLSPGNQPQHF
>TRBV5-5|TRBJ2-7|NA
CASSQRTEPYEQYF
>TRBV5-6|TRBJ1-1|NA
CASSLFPLPEAFF
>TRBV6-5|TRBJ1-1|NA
CASSLTLNTEAFF
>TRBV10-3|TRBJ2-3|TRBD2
CAAMGGRLTDTQYF
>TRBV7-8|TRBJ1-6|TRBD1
CASSLTGFGSPLHF
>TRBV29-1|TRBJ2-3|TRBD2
CSVGRLADLGEYF
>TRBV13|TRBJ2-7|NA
CASSLPESSYEQYF
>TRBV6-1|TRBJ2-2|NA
CASSVSMSDTGELFF
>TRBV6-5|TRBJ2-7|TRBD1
CASSYQPTNRGYEQYF
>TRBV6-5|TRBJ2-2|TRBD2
CASSYWREGYGGELFF
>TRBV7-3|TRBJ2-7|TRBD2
CASSFRLAAYEQYF
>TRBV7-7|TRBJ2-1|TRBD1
CASSKGQGGVNEQFF
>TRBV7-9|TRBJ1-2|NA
CASSLVAGEFNYGYTF
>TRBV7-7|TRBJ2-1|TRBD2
CASSSGVAGARNEQFF
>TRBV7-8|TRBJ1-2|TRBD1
CASSSSWTGHYGYTF
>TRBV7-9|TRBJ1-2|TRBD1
CASSPTGLYYGYTF
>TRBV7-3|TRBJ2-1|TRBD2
CASSLLGGEDNEQFF
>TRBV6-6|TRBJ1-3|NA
CATHRDPGNTIYF
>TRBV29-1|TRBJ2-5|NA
CSVEPRVGTQYF
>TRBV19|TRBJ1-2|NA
CASTPGVGVNYGYTF
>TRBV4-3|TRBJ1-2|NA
CASSQDLRPAGRYTF
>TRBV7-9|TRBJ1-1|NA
CASSPPSTEAFF
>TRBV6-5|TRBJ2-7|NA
CASTKDGGSYEQYF
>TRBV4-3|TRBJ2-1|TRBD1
CASALGTGGFNEQFF
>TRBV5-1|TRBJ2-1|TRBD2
CASSRSGGFNEQFF
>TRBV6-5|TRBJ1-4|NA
CATSTLRTTNEKLFF